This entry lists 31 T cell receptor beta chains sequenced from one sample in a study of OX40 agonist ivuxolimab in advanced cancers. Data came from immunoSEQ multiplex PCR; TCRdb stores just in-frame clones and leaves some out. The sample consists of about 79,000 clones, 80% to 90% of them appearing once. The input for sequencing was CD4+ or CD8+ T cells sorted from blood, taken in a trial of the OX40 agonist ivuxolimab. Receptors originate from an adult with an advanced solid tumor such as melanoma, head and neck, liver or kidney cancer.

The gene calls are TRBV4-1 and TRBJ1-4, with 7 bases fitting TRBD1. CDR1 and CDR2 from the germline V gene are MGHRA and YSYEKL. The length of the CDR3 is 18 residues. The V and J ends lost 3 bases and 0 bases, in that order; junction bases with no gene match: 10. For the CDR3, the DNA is TGCGCCAGCAGCCACCATGGGTTAAGGGGGCCAACTAATGAAAAACTGTTTTTT. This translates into CASSHHGLRGPTNEKLFF.

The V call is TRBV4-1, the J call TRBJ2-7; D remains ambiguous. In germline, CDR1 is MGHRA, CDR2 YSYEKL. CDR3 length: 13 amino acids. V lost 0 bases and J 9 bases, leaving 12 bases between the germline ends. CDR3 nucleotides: TGCGCCAGCAGCCAAGATCGGGCGAGTGGGCAGTACTTC. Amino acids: CASSQDRASGQYF.

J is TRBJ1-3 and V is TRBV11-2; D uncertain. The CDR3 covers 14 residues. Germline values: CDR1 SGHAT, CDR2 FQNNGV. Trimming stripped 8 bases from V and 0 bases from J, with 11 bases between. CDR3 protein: CASQPDPSGNTIYF. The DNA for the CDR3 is TGTGCCAGCCAGCCCGACCCCTCTGGAAACACCATATATTTT.

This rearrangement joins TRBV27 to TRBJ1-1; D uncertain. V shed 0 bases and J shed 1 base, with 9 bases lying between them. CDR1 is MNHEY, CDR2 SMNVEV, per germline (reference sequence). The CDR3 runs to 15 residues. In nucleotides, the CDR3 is TGTGCCAGCAGTTTATCCCCAGGAGCGAACACTGAAGCTTTCTTT. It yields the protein CASSLSPGANTEAFF.

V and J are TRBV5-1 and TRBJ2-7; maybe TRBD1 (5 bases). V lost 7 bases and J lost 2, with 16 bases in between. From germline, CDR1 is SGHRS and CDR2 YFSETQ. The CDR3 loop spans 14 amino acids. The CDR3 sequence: CASQTGQGPYEQYF. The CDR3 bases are TGCGCCAGCCAGACGGGCCAGGGTCCCTACGAGCAGTACTTC.

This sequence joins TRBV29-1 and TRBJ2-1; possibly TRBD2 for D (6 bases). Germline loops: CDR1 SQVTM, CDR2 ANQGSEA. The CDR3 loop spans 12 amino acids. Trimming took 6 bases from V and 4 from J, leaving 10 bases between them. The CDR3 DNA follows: TGCAGCGTGGGGGGAATTTACAATGAGCAGTTCTTC. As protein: CSVGGIYNEQFF.

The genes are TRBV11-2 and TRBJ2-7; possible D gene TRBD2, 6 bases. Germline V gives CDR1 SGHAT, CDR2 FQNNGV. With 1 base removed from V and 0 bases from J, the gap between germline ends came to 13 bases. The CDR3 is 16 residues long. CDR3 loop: CASSLGPPSASYEQYF. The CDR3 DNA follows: TGTGCCAGCAGCTTAGGGCCCCCTAGCGCCTCCTACGAGCAGTACTTC.

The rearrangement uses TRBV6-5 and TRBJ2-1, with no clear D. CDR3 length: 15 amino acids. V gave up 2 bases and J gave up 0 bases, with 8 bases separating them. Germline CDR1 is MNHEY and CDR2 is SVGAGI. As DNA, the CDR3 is TGTGCCAGCAGTTACCTCCGAGTCTCCTACAATGAGCAGTTCTTC. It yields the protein CASSYLRVSYNEQFF.

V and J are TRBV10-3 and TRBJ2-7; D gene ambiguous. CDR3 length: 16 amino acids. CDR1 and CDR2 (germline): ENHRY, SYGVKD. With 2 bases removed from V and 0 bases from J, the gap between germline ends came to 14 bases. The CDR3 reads CAISERDGVGSYEQYF. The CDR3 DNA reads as TGTGCCATCAGTGAGAGAGACGGAGTGGGCTCCTACGAGCAGTACTTC.

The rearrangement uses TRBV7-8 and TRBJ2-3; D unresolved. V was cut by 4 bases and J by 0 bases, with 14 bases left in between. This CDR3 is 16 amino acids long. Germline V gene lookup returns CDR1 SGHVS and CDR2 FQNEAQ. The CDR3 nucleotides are TGTGCCAGCAGCTCCTTTCTGGGCTCTAGCACAGATACGCAGTATTTT. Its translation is CASSSFLGSSTDTQYF. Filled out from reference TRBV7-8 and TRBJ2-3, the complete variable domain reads GAGVSQSPRYKVAKRGQDVALRCDPISGHVSLFWYQQALGQGPEFLTYFQNEAQLDKSGLPSDRFFAERPEGSVSTLKIQRTQQEDSAVYLCASSSFLGSSTDTQYFGPGTRLTVL.

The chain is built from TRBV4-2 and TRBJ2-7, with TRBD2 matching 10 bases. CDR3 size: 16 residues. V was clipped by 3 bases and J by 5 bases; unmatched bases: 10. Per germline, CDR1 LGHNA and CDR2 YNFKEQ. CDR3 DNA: TGTGCCAGCAGCCAGGCAGGAGATAGCGGGAGGAACGAGCAGTACTTC. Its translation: CASSQAGDSGRNEQYF.

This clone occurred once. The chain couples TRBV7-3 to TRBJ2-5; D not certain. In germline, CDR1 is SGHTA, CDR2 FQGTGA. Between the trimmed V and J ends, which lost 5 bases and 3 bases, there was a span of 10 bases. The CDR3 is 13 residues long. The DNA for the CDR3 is TGTGCCAGCAGCATACGACACAAAGAGACCCAGTACTTC. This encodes CASSIRHKETQYF.

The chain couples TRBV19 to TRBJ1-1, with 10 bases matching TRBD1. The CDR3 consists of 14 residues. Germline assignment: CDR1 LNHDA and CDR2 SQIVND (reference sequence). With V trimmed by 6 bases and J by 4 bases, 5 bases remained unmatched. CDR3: CASSKDRGGTEAFF. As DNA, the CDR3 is TGTGCCAGTAGCAAGGACAGGGGGGGCACTGAAGCTTTCTTT.

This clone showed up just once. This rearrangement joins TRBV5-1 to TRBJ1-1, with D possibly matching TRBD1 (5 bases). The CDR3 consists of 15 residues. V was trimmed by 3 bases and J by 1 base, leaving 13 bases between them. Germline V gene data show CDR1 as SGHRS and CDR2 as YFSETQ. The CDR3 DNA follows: TGCGCCAGCAGCTGGAGGGGACCCACGAACACTGAAGCTTTCTTT. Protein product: CASSWRGPTNTEAFF.

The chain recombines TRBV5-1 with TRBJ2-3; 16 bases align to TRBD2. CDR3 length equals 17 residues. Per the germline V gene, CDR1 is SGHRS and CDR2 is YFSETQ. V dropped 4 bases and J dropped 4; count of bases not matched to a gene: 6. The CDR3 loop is CASSRGLAGGPPDTQYF. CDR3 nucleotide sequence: TGCGCCAGCAGCCGGGGACTAGCGGGAGGGCCTCCAGATACGCAGTATTTT.

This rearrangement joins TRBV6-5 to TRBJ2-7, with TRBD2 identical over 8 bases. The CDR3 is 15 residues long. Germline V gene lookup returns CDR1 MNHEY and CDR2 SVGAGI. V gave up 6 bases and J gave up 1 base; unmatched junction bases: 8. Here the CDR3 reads CASRITAGGSYEQYF. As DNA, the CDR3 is TGTGCCAGCAGAATAACGGCGGGAGGATCCTACGAGCAGTACTTC.

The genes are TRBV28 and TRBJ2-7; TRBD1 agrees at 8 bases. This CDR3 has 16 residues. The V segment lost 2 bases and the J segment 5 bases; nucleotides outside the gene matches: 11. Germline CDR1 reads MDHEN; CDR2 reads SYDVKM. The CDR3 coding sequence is TGTGCCAGCAGTTTAGACCCCGACAGGGGATCCCACGAGCAGTACTTC. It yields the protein CASSLDPDRGSHEQYF.

CDR3 in amino acids: CASSLSGRWDTQYF. In DNA form, the CDR3 reads TGCGCCAGCAGCTTGAGCGGGAGGTGGGATACGCAGTATTTT. The chain employs TRBV5-1 and TRBJ2-3; 9 bases fit TRBD2. This CDR3 spans 14 amino acids. Trimming at V came to 1 base and at J to 6 bases, leaving 3 bases not matched to a gene. Per germline, CDR1 SGHRS and CDR2 YFSETQ.

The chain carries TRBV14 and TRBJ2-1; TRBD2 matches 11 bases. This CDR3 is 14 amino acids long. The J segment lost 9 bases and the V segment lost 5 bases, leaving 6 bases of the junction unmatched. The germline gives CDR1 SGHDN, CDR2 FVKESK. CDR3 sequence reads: CASSGLAGGSEQFF. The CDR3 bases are TGTGCCAGCAGCGGCCTAGCGGGAGGTAGTGAGCAGTTCTTC.

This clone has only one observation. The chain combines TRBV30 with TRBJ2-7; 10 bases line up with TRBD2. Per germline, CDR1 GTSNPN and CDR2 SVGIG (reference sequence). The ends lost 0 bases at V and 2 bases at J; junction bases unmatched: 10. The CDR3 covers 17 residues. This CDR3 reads CAWSVGRTSGETYEQYF. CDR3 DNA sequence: TGTGCCTGGAGTGTTGGGCGAACTAGCGGGGAGACCTACGAGCAGTACTTC.

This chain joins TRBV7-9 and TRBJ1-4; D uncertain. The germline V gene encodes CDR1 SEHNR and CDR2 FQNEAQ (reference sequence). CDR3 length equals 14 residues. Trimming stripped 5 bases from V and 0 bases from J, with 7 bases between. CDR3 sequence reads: CASSRAATNEKLFF. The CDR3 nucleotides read TGTGCCAGCAGCCGTGCGGCAACTAATGAAAAACTGTTTTTT.

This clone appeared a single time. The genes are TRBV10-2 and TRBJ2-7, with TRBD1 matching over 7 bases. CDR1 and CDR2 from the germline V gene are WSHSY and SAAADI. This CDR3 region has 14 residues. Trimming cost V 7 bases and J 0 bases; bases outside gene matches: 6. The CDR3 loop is CASTGQESSYEQYF. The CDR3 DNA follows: TGCGCCAGCACCGGACAGGAGAGCTCCTACGAGCAGTACTTC.

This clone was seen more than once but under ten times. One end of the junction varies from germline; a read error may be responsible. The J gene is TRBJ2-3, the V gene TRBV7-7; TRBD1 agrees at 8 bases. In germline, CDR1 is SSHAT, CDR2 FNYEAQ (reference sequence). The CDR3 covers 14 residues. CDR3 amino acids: CASSLTGAGDTQYF. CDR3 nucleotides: TGTGCTAGCAGCTTGACAGGGGCGGGGGATACGCAGTATTTT.

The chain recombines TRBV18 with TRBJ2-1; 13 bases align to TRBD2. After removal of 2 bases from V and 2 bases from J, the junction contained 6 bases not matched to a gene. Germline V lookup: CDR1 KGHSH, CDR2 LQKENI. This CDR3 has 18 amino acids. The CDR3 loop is CASSPTGTSGNPYNEQFF. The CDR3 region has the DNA TGTGCCAGCTCACCAACCGGGACTAGCGGGAACCCCTACAATGAGCAGTTCTTC.

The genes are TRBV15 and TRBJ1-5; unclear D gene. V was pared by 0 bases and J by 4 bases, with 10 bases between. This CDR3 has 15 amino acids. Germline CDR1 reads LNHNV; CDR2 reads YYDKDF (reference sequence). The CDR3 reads CATSREGGRNQPQHF. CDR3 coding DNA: TGTGCCACCAGCAGAGAGGGTGGACGGAATCAGCCCCAGCATTTT.

The CDR3 nucleotides read TGTGCCAGCAGCTTTAATTACCAAGAGACCCAGTACTTC. This translates into CASSFNYQETQYF. The gene calls are TRBV7-3 and TRBJ2-5; no firm D call. V lost 3 bases and J lost 0, with 5 bases in between. The CDR3 totals 13 residues. Germline CDR1 reads SGHTA; CDR2 reads FQGTGA. The full variable domain, with the rest looked up from reference TRBV7-3 and TRBJ2-5, is GAGVSQTPSNKVTEKGKYVELRCDPISGHTALYWYRQSLGQGPEFLIYFQGTGAADDSGLPNDRFFAVRPEGSVSTLKIQRTERGDSAVYLCASSFNYQETQYFGPGTRLLVL.

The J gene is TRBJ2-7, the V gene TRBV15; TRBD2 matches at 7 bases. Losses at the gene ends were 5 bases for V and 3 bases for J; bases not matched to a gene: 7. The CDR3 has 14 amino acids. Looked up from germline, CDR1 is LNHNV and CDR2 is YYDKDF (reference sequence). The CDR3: CATSQSGGGYEQYF. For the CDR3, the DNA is TGTGCCACCAGCCAATCGGGAGGAGGCTACGAGCAGTACTTC. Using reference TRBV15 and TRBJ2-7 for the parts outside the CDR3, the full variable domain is DAMVIQNPRYQVTQFGKPVTLSCSQTLNHNVMYWYQQKSSQAPKLLFHYYDKDFNNEADTPDNFQSRRPNTSFCFLDIRSPGLGDTAMYLCATSQSGGGYEQYFGPGTRLTVT.

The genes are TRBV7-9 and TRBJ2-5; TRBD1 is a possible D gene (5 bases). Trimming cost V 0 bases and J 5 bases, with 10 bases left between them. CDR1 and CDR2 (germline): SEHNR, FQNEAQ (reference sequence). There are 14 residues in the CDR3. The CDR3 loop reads CASSLAGAAETQYF. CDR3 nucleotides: TGTGCCAGCAGCTTAGCAGGGGCGGCGGAGACCCAGTACTTC. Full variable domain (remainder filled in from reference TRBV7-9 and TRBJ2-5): DTGVSQNPRHKITKRGQNVTFRCDPISEHNRLYWYRQTLGQGPEFLTYFQNEAQLEKSRLLSDRFSAERPKGSFSTLEIQRTEQGDSAMYLCASSLAGAAETQYFGPGTRLLVL.

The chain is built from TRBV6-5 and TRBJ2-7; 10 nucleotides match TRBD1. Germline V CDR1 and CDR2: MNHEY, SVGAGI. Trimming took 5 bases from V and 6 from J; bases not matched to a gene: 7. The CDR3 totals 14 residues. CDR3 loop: CASSDRDRGGEQYF. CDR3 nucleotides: TGTGCCAGCAGTGACCGGGACAGGGGAGGCGAGCAGTACTTC.

CDR3 protein: CASSINPGLYTGELFF. CDR3 DNA sequence: TGTGCCAGTAGCATAAACCCGGGACTTTACACCGGGGAGCTGTTTTTT. The chain combines TRBV19 with TRBJ2-2; D may be TRBD2 (6 bases). Germline CDR1 and CDR2: LNHDA and SQIVND (reference sequence). V was cut by 6 bases and J by 3 bases, with 17 bases left in between. The CDR3 is 16 amino acids.

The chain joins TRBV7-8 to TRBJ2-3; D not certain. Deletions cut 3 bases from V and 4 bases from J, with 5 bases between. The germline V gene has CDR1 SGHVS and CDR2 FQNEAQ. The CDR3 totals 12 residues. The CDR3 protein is CASSLSADTQYF. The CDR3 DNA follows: TGTGCCAGCAGCTTGAGTGCAGATACGCAGTATTTT. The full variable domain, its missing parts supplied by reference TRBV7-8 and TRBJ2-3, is GAGVSQSPRYKVAKRGQDVALRCDPISGHVSLFWYQQALGQGPEFLTYFQNEAQLDKSGLPSDRFFAERPEGSVSTLKIQRTQQEDSAVYLCASSLSADTQYFGPGTRLTVL.